This T cell receptor (beta chain) was recovered during a study of regulatory T cells in long-lasting Graves disease (dated by TCRdb to about 2021). About the investigation overall: Persistent Graves' disease was defined as antithyroid drug treatment for over 5 years with persistently positive TSH receptor autoantibodies. Peripheral blood TCR sequencing and RNA sequencing compared persistent Graves' disease patients with newly diagnosed Graves' disease patients. The study took place in China and was registered as a clinical trial. TCR sequencing covered approximately 13 persistent and about 20 newly diagnosed Graves' disease patients, approximately 33 samples in total. Antithyroid drugs had been taken for 8.5 to 13 years on average by persistent Graves' disease patients in the clinical cohort.

This clonotype has only a few counts. Its antigen specificity is not known. No base quality information exists; no much larger clone differs at one position. The library was obtained by multiplex PCR. Sequencing was performed on an Illumina HiSeq 4000. iRepertoire HTBI primers and Arm-PCR amplification of CDR3 regions were used to construct TCR beta libraries. Before sequencing, the PCR products went through gel purification. The published analysis was carried out like this. Gene usage analysis of CDR3 amino acid clonotypes used the roughly 60 TRBV and more than 13 TRBJ segments found across samples. Filtered high-quality paired reads were merged into contigs using COPE and FqMerger. Contigs were aligned with BLAST to IMGT TRBV, TRBD and TRBJ reference genes, and CDR3 was defined per IMGT. Highly expanded clones were defined as clonotypes with a frequency above 0.1%. Repertoire diversity was measured by Shannon entropy, and V-J evenness by the Gini coefficient. A clonotype was considered public if more than one individual shared it. In TCRdb, the public reads were trimmed at Q25 with fastp and aligned with MiXCR, with productive beta chains retained. All rows with the same CDR3 protein become a single entry with the most common DNA and genes. For this entry, the V and J calls and clone size follow TCRdb and not the study's own pipeline. This sample has roughly 360,000 distinct CDR3 sequences in its table, and roughly 25% of those were observed once. The top ten clonotypes cover 25% to 30% of the sample.

Findings and caveats that apply to the study as a whole: Compared with newly diagnosed patients, patients with persistent Graves' disease had lower TCR Shannon entropy and fewer highly expanded clones, which suggests clonal expansion. Sequencing and analysis were limited to the TCR beta chain. Because the primary lesion, thyroid tissue, could not be accessed, the study looked at peripheral blood alone. More public clonotypes were shared among persistent patients (under 3,000) than among newly diagnosed patients (roughly 960). As a limitation, the authors acknowledged that the small sample size may reduce accuracy. Persistent disease showed preferential use of TRBV28, TRBJ1-2 and TRBJ2-5, whereas newly diagnosed disease favored TRBV20-1 and TRBJ2-1.

The label giving this sample's time point can be read as: persistent/refractory GD, antithyroid drugs over 5 years with positive TRAb. RNA was extracted from PBMCs in TRIzol for both TCR sequencing and RNA sequencing. Graves' disease was diagnosed according to American Thyroid Association guidelines. Patients for the study were recruited at an endocrinology department in Xi'an, China. Each patient gave approximately 10 milliliters of peripheral blood, collected in an EDTA anticoagulant tube. Ficoll Paque Plus density gradient separation was used to isolate PBMCs, and no further T cell sorting was performed. RNA quality was checked with an Agilent 2100 Bioanalyzer and agarose gel, and concentration with a NanoDrop 2000. The germline V gene encodes CDR1 SGHRS and CDR2 YFSETQ. The germline ends are 8 bases apart after V is trimmed by 0 bases and J by 6 bases. Inclusive of the bounding cysteine and phenylalanine, the CDR3 is 13 residues long. Just the 39-base CDR3 DNA is kept, in frame starting at base 1.

Sample: peripheral blood mononuclear cells (PBMCs), taken when the disease was refractory, from a patient treated with antithyroid drugs. The rearrangement combines TRBV5-1 with TRBJ2-3; no D gene can be assigned with confidence. The receptor comes from a middle-aged woman with Graves disease. Donor details come from another sample of the same person, matched by shared clones. CDR3 loop: CASSLEPRDTQYF. The DNA reads TGCGCCAGCAGCTTGGAGCCACGGGATACGCAGTATTTT.